This T cell receptor (beta chain) stems from a study of post-analysis software for immune sequencing data. Study results and caveats: Relative to controls, patients had about five TRBV segments at higher frequency, with TRBV5-6, TRBV5-1 and TRBV20-1 among these. Strong co-clustering by F measure was evident for samples that had been prepared in the same batch.

Per germline, CDR1 MNHEY and CDR2 SVGAGI. The J segment lost 13 bases and the V segment lost 5 bases, leaving 10 bases of the junction unmatched. The CDR3 is made up of 13 amino acids. A note on this clonotype: Antigen unknown.

Incorporated into the TCR beta cDNA libraries were unique molecular identifiers, which served to reduce PCR and sequencing biases. TCRdb called the PCR reads again in MiXCR, with one record for every CDR3 protein. The table has around 400,000 distinct CDR3 sequences, approximately 38% seen once. This clonotype was sampled from a girl aged 2 to 10 with multiple sclerosis. The material sequenced was blood. The rearrangement links TRBV6-5 to TRBJ1-1; 10 nucleotides agree with TRBD1. The CDR3 spells CASSIRDRGEGFF. The CDR3, as DNA: TGTGCCAGCAGTATCCGGGACAGGGGAGAGGGTTTCTTT.